This T cell receptor (beta chain) comes out of a study of CD8+ T cells in alopecia areata. In the case of this clone: Its antigen is as yet unknown.

Overall study findings and caveats: The study found that many expanded lesional clones persisted in scalp and blood during tofacitinib. Significant decreases in scalp clonality and expanded CD8+ clones followed tofacitinib treatment.

Indicated treatment: oral pan-JAK inhibitor, 5-10 mg twice daily. RNA was isolated and reverse transcribed to cDNA, the sequencing template. The method was immunoSEQ multiplex PCR; TCRdb's version includes in-frame clones alone and lacks a portion of them. The sample holds 85,000 to 95,000 clones, more than 65% seen once. Source: CD8+ T cells sorted from blood, taken at week 44, from a patient treated with tofacitinib. The clonotype was recovered from a human donor with alopecia areata.

DNA for the CDR3: TGTGCCTGCTCGTATGGGCCAGCCTACGAGCAGTACTTC. It codes for CACSYGPAYEQYF. This chain joins TRBV27 and TRBJ2-7; D is unclear. The V and J ends lost 11 bases and 2 bases respectively, with 16 bases between them. The CDR3 loop spans 13 amino acids. Germline-derived CDR1 and CDR2 are MNHEY and SMNVEV (reference sequence).